Listed below are T cell receptor beta chains from one sample, sequenced in a study of human T cells and chemical hapten exposure. TCRdb reprocessed the RACE reads via MiXCR and lists one record per CDR3 protein. The sample lists tens of thousands of distinct CDR3 sequences, roughly 12% occurring once. Sequenced here: whole blood, sampled in connection with sensitization to the hapten diphenylcyclopropenone (DPC). These receptors were obtained from a woman aged 40 to 50 with alopecia areata. Some clones in this sample may be carry-over from other donors' samples. The CDR3 runs from the conserved cysteine through the conserved F or W. A D gene is named only where the DNA matches it firmly. Clone size appears in some rows only: once, few, many, or a class for an expanded clone.

>.|TRBJ2-1|.|13|TRBV4-3
CACSQQGTGEQFF
TGCGCCTGCAGCCAACAGGGAACTGGTGAGCAGTTCTTC
>few|TRBJ2-2|TRBD2|17|TRBV6-2/TRBV6-3
CASSKLAGGTNTGELFF
TGTGCCAGCAGTAAGTTAGCGGGGGGCACGAACACCGGGGAGCTGTTTTTT
>many|TRBJ1-1|TRBD1|16|TRBV6-5
CASSYGGGQRNTEAFF
TGTGCCAGCAGTTACGGAGGGGGACAGCGGAACACTGAAGCTTTCTTT
>.|TRBJ2-3|.|14|TRBV3-1
CASSQGPRGDTQYF
TGTGCCAGCAGCCAAGGCCCCCGGGGGGATACGCAGTATTTT
>few|TRBJ1-2|.|14|TRBV6-2/TRBV6-3
CASWTRPLHYGYTF
TGTGCCAGCTGGACGAGACCCCTCCACTATGGCTACACCTTC
>few|TRBJ2-5|TRBD1|14|TRBV28
CAGSRDRVLETQYF
TGTGCCGGCTCCCGGGACAGGGTACTGGAGACCCAGTACTTC
>many|TRBJ1-4|.|18|TRBV5-6
CASSSYRTALSDNEKLFF
TGTGCCAGCAGCTCCTACCGGACAGCCTTGTCGGATAATGAAAAACTGTTTTTT
>many|TRBJ2-1|.|16|TRBV7-9
CASSVVGGPLAPEQFF
TGTGCCAGCAGCGTCGTTGGGGGGCCCCTAGCCCCTGAGCAGTTCTTC
>.|TRBJ2-3|.|15|TRBV7-2
CASSPLVSGGAAQYF
TGTGCCAGCAGCCCGCTGGTATCTGGGGGAGCTGCGCAGTATTTT
>.|TRBJ1-1|.|15|TRBV12-3/TRBV12-4
CASSLMGAEKAEAFF
TGTGCCAGCAGTTTAATGGGAGCCGAGAAGGCTGAAGCTTTCTTT
>few|TRBJ2-7|.|14|TRBV20-1
CSARETASSYEQYF
TGCAGTGCTAGAGAAACGGCGAGCTCCTACGAGCAGTACTTC
>many|TRBJ1-5|TRBD1|16|TRBV6-2/TRBV6-3
CASRPGTGGWIQPQHF
TGTGCCAGCAGACCTGGGACAGGGGGCTGGATACAGCCCCAGCATTTT
>few|TRBJ1-2|.|11|TRBV30
CAWKPRDGYTF
TGTGCCTGGAAACCCCGGGATGGCTACACCTTC